These 2 T cell receptor beta chains were all obtained from the same sample, sequenced in a study of blood T cell repertoires in COVID-19. Repertoires were generated with immunoSEQ multiplex PCR, while TCRdb's copy carries only in-frame clones and drops some. Among some 78,000 clones, around 90% were seen once, and the ten largest hold around 4.7%. Sequencing was carried out using peripheral blood. The receptors stem from a woman of 80 years or more with active or convalescent COVID-19.

The genes are TRBV21-1 and TRBJ2-1; TRBD2 was called by the table and not checked on the DNA. TRBV21-1 is recorded as a pseudogene. The CDR3 runs to 20 residues. CDR3: CASSKVIEGRTSGDYNEQFF. CDR3 sequence (DNA): TGTGCCAGCAGCAAAGTTATCGAGGGGCGAACTAGCGGAGACTACAATGAGCAGTTCTTC.

This chain links TRBV7-2 with TRBJ1-2; 7 bases match TRBD1. V lost 7 bases to trimming and J lost 8 bases; unmatched junction nucleotides: 13. Germline V gene data show CDR1 as SGHTA and CDR2 as FQGNSA. The CDR3 is 14 residues long. The CDR3 protein is CASIQPHRGGGYTF. In nucleotides, the CDR3 is TGTGCCAGCATCCAACCCCACAGGGGAGGAGGCTACACCTTC. The variable domain in full, completed from reference TRBV7-2 and TRBJ1-2, reads GAGVSQSPSNKVTEKGKDVELRCDPISGHTALYWYRQSLGQGLEFLIYFQGNSAPDKSGLPSDRFSAERTGGSVSTLTIQRTQQEDSAVYLCASIQPHRGGGYTFGSGTRLTVV.